The clone carrying this T cell receptor (beta chain) was recorded many times. The target antigen is unknown. The entry originates in a study of response to subunit inactivated influenza vaccine. V lost 6 bases and J lost 0, with 9 bases in between. The CDR3 has 14 residues. The study, taken as a whole, reports: Authors suggested that a seasonal influenza vaccination recruits few new T cells each time.

From the RT-PCR reads, TCRdb called clonotypes with MiXCR, one entry per CDR3 protein. The sample includes roughly 790,000 distinct CDR3 sequences, 20% to 25% seen only once; the top ten take around 9.6%. The genes are TRBV12-3 or TRBV12-4 and TRBJ1-5; D uncertain. The sample in question was PBMCs from blood, obtained around 5 days after vaccination. The source is a man aged 45 to 65 who received an inactivated influenza vaccine. For the CDR3, the DNA is TGTGCCAGCAGCATCAATTATAGCAATCAGCCCCAGCATTTT. This encodes CASSINYSNQPQHF.